This T cell receptor beta chain was recovered during a study of shared clonotypes between healthy human individuals. This CDR3 has 16 amino acids. The junction had 7 bases not matched to a gene; V was cut back by 7 bases and J by 0 bases. Germline CDR1 and CDR2: ENHRY and SYGVKD. Data came from immunoSEQ multiplex PCR; TCRdb stores just in-frame clones and leaves some out. The table lists 2.5 million or so clones, approximately 94% of them singletons. The chain combines TRBV10-3 with TRBJ2-1; 9 bases agree with TRBD2. Sequencing was carried out using naive CD4+ T cells sorted from blood. Subset: CD45RA+ positively selected. The source is a man younger than 35 in good health. The CDR3 DNA sequence: TGTGCCATCAATCCGAATAGCGGGAGCTCCTACAATGAGCAGTTCTTC. This translates into CAINPNSGSSYNEQFF.